Listed below are T cell receptor beta chains from one sample, sequenced in a study of blood T cells in healthy people across ages. Each CDR3 protein is one row after TCRdb ran MiXCR on the 5' RACE reads. Among roughly 2 million distinct CDR3 sequences listed, 49% were seen once. The sample consisted of blood. The source is a middle-aged woman in good health. Each CDR3 is given with its conserved first and last residue. Each record gives: V gene, CDR3 protein.

v_call: TRBV5-1; cdr3_aa: CASSLNPAQETQYF
v_call: TRBV20-1; cdr3_aa: CIARRGSSYEQYF
v_call: TRBV20-1; cdr3_aa: CSAVGQGAGTDTQYF
v_call: TRBV25-1; cdr3_aa: CASSEYGLAKNIQYF
v_call: TRBV24-1; cdr3_aa: CATSDPRLAGGADTQYF
v_call: TRBV9; cdr3_aa: CASSADLGPSYEQYF
v_call: TRBV19; cdr3_aa: CASNRGYNSPLHF
v_call: TRBV21-1; cdr3_aa: CATITGRHRLGFF
v_call: TRBV7-2; cdr3_aa: CASSLAPGHTDTQYF
v_call: TRBV7-9; cdr3_aa: CASSFLPQGGGEQFF
v_call: TRBV7-6; cdr3_aa: CASSLVGWGLDTDTQYF
v_call: TRBV24-1; cdr3_aa: CATKSGLEDYGYTF
v_call: TRBV27; cdr3_aa: CASSLSLAVADTQYF
v_call: TRBV10-3; cdr3_aa: CAISEHISQETQYF
v_call: TRBV4-2; cdr3_aa: CASSQGPEPGGSDNEQFF
v_call: TRBV6-1; cdr3_aa: CASSEAWIQQETQYF
v_call: TRBV12-3/TRBV12-4; cdr3_aa: CASSLPTGMGTEAFF
v_call: TRBV11-2; cdr3_aa: CASSLGPWTQYF
v_call: TRBV7-6; cdr3_aa: CASSLQDRGTDTQYF
v_call: TRBV28; cdr3_aa: CASVTGTAVSPLHF
v_call: TRBV7-9; cdr3_aa: CASSSRTGRNGGYTF
v_call: TRBV4-3; cdr3_aa: CASSQDSGGGVTDMQYF
v_call: TRBV2; cdr3_aa: CASSEAPSGAVYEQYF
v_call: TRBV11-2; cdr3_aa: CASSLMGINEQYF
v_call: TRBV4-1; cdr3_aa: CASSQGGPFSDTDTQYF
v_call: TRBV27; cdr3_aa: CASRRGGDTQYF
v_call: TRBV5-1; cdr3_aa: CASSLDAGGRFSYEQYF
v_call: TRBV20-1; cdr3_aa: CSARDIAGDYFQETQYF
v_call: TRBV20-1; cdr3_aa: CSARAETYNEQFF
v_call: TRBV4-3; cdr3_aa: CASSQDRGVQETQYF
v_call: TRBV4-3; cdr3_aa: CANSQGGGGGAGTETQYF
v_call: TRBV10-3; cdr3_aa: CAISEKRGALAEQYF
v_call: TRBV29-1; cdr3_aa: CSVGGDWQYF
v_call: TRBV21-1; cdr3_aa: CASSKKQAEGHRETQYF
v_call: TRBV7-2; cdr3_aa: CASSLELAGGHEQFF
v_call: TRBV7-2; cdr3_aa: CASSLVVRGLGQGAEAFF
v_call: TRBV4-3; cdr3_aa: CASSQEWNSYEQYF
v_call: TRBV4-3; cdr3_aa: CASSRGHNSYEQYF
v_call: TRBV20-1; cdr3_aa: CSAAGWAGANVLTF
v_call: TRBV28; cdr3_aa: CASSPRLAGGVQTQFF
v_call: TRBV7-2; cdr3_aa: CASSLASGDMRDNEQFF
v_call: TRBV28; cdr3_aa: CASRLAWYEQYF
v_call: TRBV28; cdr3_aa: CASTSQGQGFGKLFF
v_call: TRBV7-2; cdr3_aa: CVSSPGRGETQYF
v_call: TRBV7-2; cdr3_aa: CASSLVGGASEQFF